Presented here are 6 T cell receptor beta chains from one specimen sequenced in a study of cytomegalovirus exposure and HLA in healthy donors (dated by TCRdb to the late 2010s). The library was built by means of the immunoSEQ multiplex PCR assay. For the multiplex PCR, a mixture combining 60 forward primers for TCR Vbeta segments and 13 reverse primers for TCR Jbeta segments was used. Held by TCRdb, this immuneACCESS table contains in-frame sequences only and omits some clones. Under half of the omission traces to an unresolved V gene where checked; the cause of the rest is unknown. The sample table holds 150,000 to 200,000 clones, of which 80% were seen once. The top ten hold around 5.7% of the sample. The sample consisted of PBMCs. The receptors shown here come from a man aged 35 to 55 in good health and CMV-seronegative.

The chain recombines TRBV5-6 with TRBJ2-3, with 8 bases that match TRBD1. The germline V gene has CDR1 SGHDT and CDR2 YYEEEE. The CDR3 is made up of 15 amino acids. With 0 bases clipped from V and 2 bases from J, the junction kept 2 bases outside the gene matches. As DNA, the CDR3 is TGTGCCAGCAGCTTGGACAGGGGGATCACAGATACGCAGTATTTT. Amino acid sequence: CASSLDRGITDTQYF.

For the CDR3, the DNA is TGTGCCAGCAGCTTGTATTATAGTGGGAACACTGAAGCTTTCTTT. Its protein is CASSLYYSGNTEAFF. The chain joins TRBV5-5 to TRBJ1-1; D gene ambiguous. Trimming took 1 base from V and 1 from J, leaving 11 bases between them. This CDR3 is 15 amino acids long. Germline V gives CDR1 SGHKS, CDR2 YYEKEE (reference sequence).

This clone was found once. The J gene is TRBJ2-1, the V gene TRBV10-3; maybe TRBD1 (6 bases). In germline, CDR1 is ENHRY, CDR2 SYGVKD. Trimming stripped 3 bases from V and 6 bases from J, with 18 bases between. The CDR3 runs 16 residues. The CDR3 nucleotides read TGTGCCATCAGTGATCCTCGGGTTTCCAGGGGCAATGAGCAGTTCTTC. Translation gives CAISDPRVSRGNEQFF.

This clone is a singleton in its sample. The chain has TRBV5-1 and TRBJ2-1; D perhaps matches TRBD1 (5 bases). CDR1 and CDR2 from the germline V gene are SGHRS and YFSETQ. The germline V and J ends were trimmed by 3 bases and 9 bases, with 13 bases remaining between them. The CDR3 is 13 residues long. The CDR3 spells CASSSQGTGEQFF. The DNA of the CDR3 is TGCGCCAGCAGCTCTCAGGGAACTGGTGAGCAGTTCTTC.

V gene TRBV19 combines with J gene TRBJ1-4; 9 bases map to TRBD1. Trimming took 3 bases from V and 7 from J; bases not matched to a gene: 9. This CDR3 contains 16 residues. Germline values: CDR1 LNHDA, CDR2 SQIVND (reference sequence). CDR3 sequence: CASSIRTGGLSEKLFF. The CDR3 DNA reads TGTGCCAGTAGTATCCGCACAGGGGGCCTTAGTGAAAAACTGTTTTTT.

The chain has TRBV12-5 and TRBJ1-4; a weak D match, TRBD1 (6 bases). Germline assignment: CDR1 LGHNT and CDR2 FRNRAP. The CDR3 runs to 14 residues. V gave up 7 bases and J gave up 5 bases, with 14 bases separating them. In DNA form, the CDR3 reads TGTGCTAGTGCCACCGGACAGCCCAATGAAAAACTGTTTTTT. This sequence encodes CASATGQPNEKLFF.